This entry describes one TCR beta chain. As yet, its antigen is unknown. This specimen belongs to a study of CXCR3-negative and CXCR3-positive naive CD8 T cells. Study information: Roughly 140 million TRB reads in total, about 1.5 +/- 0.3 million per library.

Naive cells were sorted as CD45RO-, CCR7+, CD27+ and CD95-. cDNA libraries for TRB were generated by 5' RACE incorporating UMI labels. Reanalyzing the 5' RACE reads, TCRdb keeps one entry per CDR3 protein, without DNA. Listed are around 81,000 distinct CDR3 sequences; 1.6% falls within the top ten. This CDR3 contains 12 residues. Per germline, CDR1 DFQATT and CDR2 SNEGSKA (reference sequence). Study results and limitations: Post-cryopreservation CXCR3 expression was partly diminished, and the bulk of assays employed fresh PBMCs. Researchers report that CXCR3-positive naive cells carry more hydrophobic TRB CDR3s than CXCR3-negative naive cells.

The genes are TRBV20-1 and TRBJ1-2. This TCR came from a human donor in good health. Some clones in this sample may be carry-over from other donors' samples. The sequenced sample consisted of naive CXCR3- CD8+ T cells from blood. Regarding subset: CD45RO-CCR7+CD27+CD95- naive CD8+ T cells lacking CXCR3 (TNR3-). CDR3 amino acids: CSARDIGNGYTF.